What follows are 18 T cell receptor beta chains derived from one specimen sequenced in a study of T cell repertoires in cytomegalovirus infection. TCRdb recomputed calls from the reads with MiXCR, one row per CDR3 protein. The data contain roughly 730,000 distinct CDR3 sequences, about 30% of them singletons. Their cognate antigens are unknown. Here the sequenced sample was cultured PBMCs, taken from culture after CMV antigen stimulation. The receptors stem from a human donor in good health (CMV status not recorded). Some clones in this sample may be carry-over from other donors' samples.

The chain recombines TRBV29-1 with TRBJ2-1; 8 bases align to TRBD2. The trim removed 7 bases at V and 0 bases at J, leaving 17 bases unmatched. The CDR3 runs 18 residues. CDR1 is SQVTM and CDR2 is ANQGSEA in the germline V gene. The CDR3 loop is CSAGGGTSGKSSYNEQFF. The CDR3, as DNA: TGCAGCGCTGGGGGTGGTACTAGCGGAAAAAGCTCCTACAATGAGCAGTTCTTC.

In the case of this clonotype: A read error may account for a junction end that differs from germline. CDR3 loop: CASSSSYRGTLNYVF. CDR3 DNA sequence: TGTGCCAGCAGCTCAAGTTACAGGGGAACACTGAATTATGTCTTT. This chain links TRBV7-6 with TRBJ1-1; 7 bases agree with TRBD1. The CDR3 is 15 amino acids. The germline CDR1 and CDR2 sequences are SGHVS and FNYEAQ. Looking up the rest from reference TRBV7-6 and TRBJ1-1 gives the full variable domain: GAGVSQSPRYKVTKRGQDVALRCDPISGHVSLYWYRQALGQGPEFLTYFNYEAQQDKSGLPNDRFSAERPEGSISTLTIQRTEQRDSAMYRCASSSSYRGTLNYVFGQGTRLTVV.

The rearrangement joins TRBV12-5 to TRBJ1-1; no definite D call. V was cut by 6 bases and J by 11 bases, with 16 bases left in between. The length of the CDR3 is 12 residues. Germline values: CDR1 LGHNT, CDR2 FRNRAP. The CDR3 here is CASGNGLGNAFF. DNA for the CDR3: TGTGCTAGTGGCAACGGACTAGGGAATGCTTTCTTT.

CDR3 region: CASSGRKGLAGNTGELFF. In DNA, the CDR3 is TGCGCCAGCAGCGGCCGCAAGGGGCTAGCGGGAAACACCGGGGAGCTGTTTTTT. The chain combines TRBV4-3 with TRBJ2-2, with 9 nucleotides matching TRBD2. This CDR3 contains 18 residues. The trim removed 5 bases at V and 2 bases at J, leaving 12 bases unmatched. Germline V gene data show CDR1 as LGHNA and CDR2 as YSLEER.

The CDR3 nucleotides are TGTGCCAGCAGTTACTCGAGGGGGGGTCAGCCCCAGCATTTT. Its translation: CASSYSRGGQPQHF. This rearrangement joins TRBV6-6 to TRBJ1-5; TRBD1 is a possible D gene (6 bases). Looked up from germline, CDR1 is MNHNY and CDR2 is SVGAGI (reference sequence). Deletions cut 0 bases from V and 6 bases from J, with 9 bases between. The CDR3 has 14 residues.

In its sample, this clonotype was seen many times. The chain carries TRBV7-2 and TRBJ2-3; D is uncertain. CDR1 and CDR2 (germline): SGHTA, FQGNSA. This CDR3 spans 17 amino acids. The ends were cut back, 5 bases at V and 0 bases at J, with 18 bases in the middle. CDR3 bases: TGTGCCAGCAGCGACGACCTTAGTGCGACTAGCACAGATACGCAGTATTTT. It is translated as CASSDDLSATSTDTQYF.

This clonotype has a count of ten or more. This chain connects TRBV6-2 or TRBV6-3 to TRBJ2-1; D is uncertain. This CDR3 is 13 amino acids long. Germline V gene data show CDR1 as MNHEY and CDR2 as SVGEGT. With 6 bases removed from V and 0 bases from J, the gap between germline ends came to 6 bases. In nucleotides, the CDR3 is TGTGCCAGCAGCATCAGCTCCTACAATGAGCAGTTCTTC. It yields the protein CASSISSYNEQFF.

V is TRBV18 and J is TRBJ2-2; D call uncertain. Trimming removed 3 bases at V and 7 bases at J, with 12 bases between. CDR1 and CDR2 (germline): KGHSH, LQKENI. There are 14 residues in the CDR3. This CDR3 reads CASSPGLLSGELFF. The CDR3, as DNA: TGTGCCAGCTCACCGGGCCTCCTGAGCGGGGAGCTGTTTTTT.

Only a few counts were recorded for this clonotype. This chain joins TRBV7-8 and TRBJ1-2; D unclear. CDR1 SGHVS and CDR2 FQNEAQ come from the germline V gene. With 0 bases removed from V and 8 bases from J, the gap between germline ends came to 16 bases. The CDR3 consists of 15 residues. The CDR3 DNA reads TGTGCCAGCAGCTTAGCAAGACTGCCCGGCGGGGGCTACACCTTC. Translated: CASSLARLPGGGYTF.

This rearrangement joins TRBV7-9 to TRBJ2-7, with no clear D. Germline-derived CDR1 and CDR2 are SEHNR and FQNEAQ (reference sequence). V was clipped by 5 bases and J by 3 bases, with 11 bases between them. The CDR3 extends over 13 amino acids. For the CDR3, the DNA is TGTGCCAGCAGCCCGCCGAGAGGCTACGAGCAGTACTTC. Translating gives CASSPPRGYEQYF.

The J gene is TRBJ2-1, the V gene TRBV20-1; D perhaps matches TRBD2 (7 bases). Deletions cut 2 bases from V and 7 bases from J, with 15 bases between. The germline gives CDR1 DFQATT, CDR2 SNEGSKA (reference sequence). This CDR3 has 14 residues. The CDR3 is CSARTAGAGNEQFF. CDR3 nucleotide sequence: TGCAGTGCTAGAACGGCGGGGGCGGGGAATGAGCAGTTCTTC.

In its sample, this clonotype was seen many times. The V and J genes are TRBV7-2 and TRBJ2-7, with 11 bases identical to TRBD2. The germline gives CDR1 SGHTA, CDR2 FQGNSA. The CDR3 loop spans 15 amino acids. V shed 5 bases and J 3 bases; nucleotides not matched to a gene: 6. In DNA form, the CDR3 reads TGTGCCAGCAGCAAAGTAGCGGGAGGGAACTACGAGCAGTACTTC. This codes for CASSKVAGGNYEQYF.

This clonotype was counted only a few times. This chain links TRBV4-1 with TRBJ1-5, with 9 positions matching TRBD1. From germline, CDR1 is MGHRA and CDR2 YSYEKL. There are 16 residues in the CDR3. Germline trimming cut 6 bases from V and 4 bases from J; bases unmatched to any gene: 10. In DNA, the CDR3 is TGCGCCAGCAGTCAACCCCACAGGGGGCCTAATCAGCCCCAGCATTTT. It is translated as CASSQPHRGPNQPQHF.

This clonotype turned up a few times. The chain uses TRBV11-2 and TRBJ2-5; D possibly matches TRBD1 or TRBD2 (5 bases each). With 6 bases removed from V and 0 bases from J, the gap between germline ends came to 14 bases. CDR3 length: 15 amino acids. The germline gives CDR1 SGHAT, CDR2 FQNNGV. CDR3 sequence: CASRVPGRYQETQYF. In DNA form, the CDR3 reads TGTGCCAGCAGGGTCCCGGGACGGTACCAAGAGACCCAGTACTTC.

The sample holds many counts of this clonotype. The rearrangement uses TRBV7-2 and TRBJ2-7; no clear D. Germline assignment: CDR1 SGHTA and CDR2 FQGNSA. V was trimmed by 1 base and J by 3 bases, leaving 13 bases between them. This CDR3 is 15 amino acids long. DNA for the CDR3: TGTGCCAGCAGCTTAGAGGGCGGTGCCATCTACGAGCAGTACTTC. It encodes CASSLEGGAIYEQYF.

The chain employs TRBV20-1 and TRBJ2-1; TRBD2 might be the D (5 bases). V was cut by 5 bases and J by 12 bases, with 20 bases left in between. CDR3 length: 13 amino acids. CDR1 and CDR2 from the germline V gene are DFQATT and SNEGSKA (reference sequence). The CDR3 sequence is CSALLEAPRRQFF. Written as DNA, the CDR3 is TGCAGTGCTTTACTAGAGGCCCCGCGTCGGCAGTTCTTC.

V and J are TRBV27 and TRBJ2-7; possibly TRBD1 for D (6 bases). CDR1 is MNHEY, CDR2 SMNVEV, per germline (reference sequence). Trimming removed 7 bases at V and 6 bases at J, with 16 bases between. The CDR3 covers 13 residues. CDR3 in amino acids: CASNLQGRPEQYF. CDR3 DNA sequence: TGTGCCAGCAACTTACAGGGACGCCCCGAGCAGTACTTC.

V usage is TRBV6-1 and J usage is TRBJ1-4, with D tentatively TRBD1 (6 bases). From germline, CDR1 is MNHNS and CDR2 SASEGT. This CDR3 has 14 amino acids. V was trimmed by 4 bases and J by 7 bases, leaving 13 bases between them. The CDR3: CASSVTGTPEKLFF. The CDR3, as DNA: TGTGCCAGCAGTGTAACAGGGACCCCTGAAAAACTGTTTTTT.